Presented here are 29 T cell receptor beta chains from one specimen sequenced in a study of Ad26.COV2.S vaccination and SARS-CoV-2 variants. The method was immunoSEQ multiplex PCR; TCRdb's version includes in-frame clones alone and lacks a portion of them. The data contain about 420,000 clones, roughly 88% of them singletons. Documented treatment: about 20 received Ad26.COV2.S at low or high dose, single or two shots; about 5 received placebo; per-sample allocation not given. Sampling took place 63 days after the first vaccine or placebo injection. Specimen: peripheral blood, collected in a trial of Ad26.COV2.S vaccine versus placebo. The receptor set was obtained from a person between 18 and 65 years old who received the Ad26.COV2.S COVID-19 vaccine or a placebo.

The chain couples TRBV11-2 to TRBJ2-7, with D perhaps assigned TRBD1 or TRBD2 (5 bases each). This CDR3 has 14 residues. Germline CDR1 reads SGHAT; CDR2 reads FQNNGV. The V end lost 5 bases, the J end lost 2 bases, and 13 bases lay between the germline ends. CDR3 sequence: CASSAWGFAYEQYF. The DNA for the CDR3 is TGTGCCAGCAGCGCATGGGGGTTCGCCTACGAGCAGTACTTC. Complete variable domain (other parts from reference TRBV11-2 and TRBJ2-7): EAGVAQSPRYKIIEKRQSVAFWCNPISGHATLYWYQQILGQGPKLLIQFQNNGVVDDSQLPKDRFSAERLKGVDSTLKIQPAKLEDSAVYLCASSAWGFAYEQYFGPGTRLTVT.

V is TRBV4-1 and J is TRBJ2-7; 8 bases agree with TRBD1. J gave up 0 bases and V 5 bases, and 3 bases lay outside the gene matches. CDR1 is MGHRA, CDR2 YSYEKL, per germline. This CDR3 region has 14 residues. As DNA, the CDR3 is TGCGCCAGCAGCTCCGGACAGGGCTCCTACGAGCAGTACTTC. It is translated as CASSSGQGSYEQYF.

The CDR3 loop reads CASSFGQDSTDTQYF. DNA of the CDR3: TGTGCCAGCAGTTTCGGTCAGGATAGCACAGATACGCAGTATTTT. V usage is TRBV28 and J usage is TRBJ2-3; no reliable D call. The V and J ends lost 3 bases and 0 bases respectively, with 10 bases between them. Germline CDR1 is MDHEN and CDR2 is SYDVKM. CDR3 length equals 15 residues.

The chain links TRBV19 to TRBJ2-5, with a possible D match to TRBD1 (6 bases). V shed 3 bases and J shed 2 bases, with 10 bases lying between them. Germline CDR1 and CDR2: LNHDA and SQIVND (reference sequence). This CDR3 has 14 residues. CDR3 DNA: TGTGCCAGTAGTATGGGGACACTTCAAGAGACCCAGTACTTC. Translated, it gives CASSMGTLQETQYF.

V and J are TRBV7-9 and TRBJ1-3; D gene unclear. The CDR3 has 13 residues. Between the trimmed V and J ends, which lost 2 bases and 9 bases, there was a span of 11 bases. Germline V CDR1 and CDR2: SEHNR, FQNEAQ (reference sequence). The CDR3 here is CASSLSPESTIYF. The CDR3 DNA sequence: TGTGCCAGCAGCTTATCTCCGGAAAGCACCATATATTTT.

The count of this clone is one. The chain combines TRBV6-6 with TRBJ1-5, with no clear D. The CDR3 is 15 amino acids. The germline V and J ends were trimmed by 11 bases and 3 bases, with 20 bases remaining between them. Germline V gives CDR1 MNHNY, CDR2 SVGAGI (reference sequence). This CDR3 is CASLTGRNPNQPQHF. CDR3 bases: TGTGCCTCCCTTACGGGCAGAAATCCCAATCAGCCCCAGCATTTT.

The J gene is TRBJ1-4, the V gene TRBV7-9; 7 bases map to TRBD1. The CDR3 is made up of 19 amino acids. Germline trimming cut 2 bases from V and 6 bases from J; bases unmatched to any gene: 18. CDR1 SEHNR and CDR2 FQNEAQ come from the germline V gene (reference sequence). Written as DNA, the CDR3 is TGTGCCAGCAGCTTAATGCACAGGGGATTTTGGGCATCACATGAAAAACTGTTTTTT. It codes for CASSLMHRGFWASHEKLFF.

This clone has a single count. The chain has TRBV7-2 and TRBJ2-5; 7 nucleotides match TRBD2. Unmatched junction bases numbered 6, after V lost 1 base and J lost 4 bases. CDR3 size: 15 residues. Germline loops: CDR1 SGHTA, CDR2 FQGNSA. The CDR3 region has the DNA TGTGCCAGCAGCTTAGAAGCGGGGAGGACAGAGACCCAGTACTTC. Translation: CASSLEAGRTETQYF.

The CDR3 here is CATSRDRGTSFAPGNTIYF. The CDR3 DNA sequence: TGTGCCACCAGCAGAGATCGGGGGACATCCTTTGCGCCGGGAAACACCATATATTTT. V is TRBV15 and J is TRBJ1-3, with a possible D match to TRBD1 (6 bases). From germline, CDR1 is LNHNV and CDR2 YYDKDF (reference sequence). This CDR3 contains 19 residues. Trimming pared 0 bases from V and 4 bases from J, leaving 22 bases between.

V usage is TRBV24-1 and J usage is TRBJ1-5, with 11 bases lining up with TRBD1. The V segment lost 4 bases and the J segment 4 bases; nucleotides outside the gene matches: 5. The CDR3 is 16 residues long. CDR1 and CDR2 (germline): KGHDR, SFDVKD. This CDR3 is CATSEKGQGENQPQHF. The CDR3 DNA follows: TGTGCCACCAGTGAAAAGGGACAGGGGGAAAATCAGCCCCAGCATTTT.

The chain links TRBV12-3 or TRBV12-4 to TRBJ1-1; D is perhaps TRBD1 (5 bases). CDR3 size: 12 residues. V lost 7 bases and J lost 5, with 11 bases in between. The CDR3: CASTLGLTEAFF. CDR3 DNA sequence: TGTGCCAGCACCTTGGGACTGACTGAAGCTTTCTTT.

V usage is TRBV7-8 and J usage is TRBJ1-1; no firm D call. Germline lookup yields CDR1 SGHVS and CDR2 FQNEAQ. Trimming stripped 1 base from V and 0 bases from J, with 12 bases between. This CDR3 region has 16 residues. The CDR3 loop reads CASSLGRFSLNTEAFF. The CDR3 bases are TGTGCCAGCAGCTTAGGGAGGTTCTCCTTGAACACTGAAGCTTTCTTT.

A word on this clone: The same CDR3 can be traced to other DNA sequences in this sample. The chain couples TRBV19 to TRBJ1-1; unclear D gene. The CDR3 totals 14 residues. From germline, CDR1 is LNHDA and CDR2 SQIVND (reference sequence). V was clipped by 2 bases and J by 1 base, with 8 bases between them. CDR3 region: CASSITGENTEAFF. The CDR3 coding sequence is TGTGCCAGTAGTATAACGGGCGAGAACACTGAAGCTTTCTTT.

This CDR3 is CASSLLVNTEAFF. The DNA of the CDR3 is TGTGCCAGCAGCTTGTTGGTGAACACTGAAGCTTTCTTT. This chain uses TRBV5-5 with TRBJ1-1; D is unclear. This CDR3 is built from 13 residues. From germline, CDR1 is SGHKS and CDR2 YYEKEE (reference sequence). V was clipped by 1 base and J by 0 bases, with 4 bases between them.

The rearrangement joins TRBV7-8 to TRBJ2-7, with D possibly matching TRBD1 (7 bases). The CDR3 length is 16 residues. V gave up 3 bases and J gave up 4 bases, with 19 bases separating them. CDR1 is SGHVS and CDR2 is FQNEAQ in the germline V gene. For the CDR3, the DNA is TGTGCCAGCAGCTTCCTGCGGGACAGTGGTTTGTACGAGCAGTACTTC. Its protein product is CASSFLRDSGLYEQYF.

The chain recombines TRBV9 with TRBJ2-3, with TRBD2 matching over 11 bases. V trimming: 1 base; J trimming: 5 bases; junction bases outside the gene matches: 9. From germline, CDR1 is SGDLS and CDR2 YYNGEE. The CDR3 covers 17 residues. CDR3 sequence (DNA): TGTGCCAGCAGCGTAAGCCCGACTAGCGGGGACGTAGATACGCAGTATTTT. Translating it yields CASSVSPTSGDVDTQYF.

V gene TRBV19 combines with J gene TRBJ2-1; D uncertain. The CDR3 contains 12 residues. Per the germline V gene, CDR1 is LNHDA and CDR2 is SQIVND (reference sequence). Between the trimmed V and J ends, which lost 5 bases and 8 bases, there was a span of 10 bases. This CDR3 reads CASSQGPDEQFF. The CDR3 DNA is TGTGCCAGTAGTCAAGGGCCGGATGAGCAGTTCTTC.

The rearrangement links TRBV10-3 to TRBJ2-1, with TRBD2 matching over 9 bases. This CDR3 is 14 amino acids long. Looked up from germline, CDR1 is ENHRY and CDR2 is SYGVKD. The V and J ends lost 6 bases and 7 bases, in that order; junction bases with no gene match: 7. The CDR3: CAISERGAENEQFF. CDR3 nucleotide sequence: TGTGCCATCAGCGAGCGGGGGGCAGAGAATGAGCAGTTCTTC.

The CDR3 loop reads CASNTGGGSPLHF. The DNA for the CDR3 is TGTGCCAGCAACACCGGAGGGGGGTCACCCCTCCACTTT. The chain carries TRBV9 and TRBJ1-6, with D perhaps TRBD1 (6 bases). CDR1 and CDR2 (germline): SGDLS, YYNGEE. This CDR3 spans 13 amino acids. V gave up 6 bases and J gave up 10 bases, with 14 bases separating them.

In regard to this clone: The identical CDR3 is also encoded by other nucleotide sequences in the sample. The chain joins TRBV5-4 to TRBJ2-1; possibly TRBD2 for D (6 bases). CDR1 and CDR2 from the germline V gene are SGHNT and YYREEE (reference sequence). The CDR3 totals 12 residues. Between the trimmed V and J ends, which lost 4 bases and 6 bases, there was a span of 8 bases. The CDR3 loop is CASSRRGNEQFF. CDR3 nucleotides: TGTGCCAGCAGCAGGCGGGGCAATGAGCAGTTCTTC.

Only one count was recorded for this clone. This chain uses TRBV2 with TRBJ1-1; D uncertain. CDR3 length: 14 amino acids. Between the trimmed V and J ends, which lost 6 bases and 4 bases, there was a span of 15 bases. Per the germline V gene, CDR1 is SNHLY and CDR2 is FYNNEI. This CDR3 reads CASSPSIKRTEAFF. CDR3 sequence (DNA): TGTGCCAGCAGCCCTTCGATTAAGCGCACTGAAGCTTTCTTT.

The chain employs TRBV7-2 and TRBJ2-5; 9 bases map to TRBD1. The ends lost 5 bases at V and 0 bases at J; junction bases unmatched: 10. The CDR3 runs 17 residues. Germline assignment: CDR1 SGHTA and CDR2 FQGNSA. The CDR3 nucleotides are TGTGCCAGCAGCCCTCTGCGGGACAGGGCGTACCAAGAGACCCAGTACTTC. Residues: CASSPLRDRAYQETQYF.

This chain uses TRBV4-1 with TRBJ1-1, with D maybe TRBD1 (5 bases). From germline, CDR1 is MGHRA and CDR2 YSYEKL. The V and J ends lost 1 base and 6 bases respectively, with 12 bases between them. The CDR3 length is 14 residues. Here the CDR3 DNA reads TGCGCCAGCAGCCAAGGACAGTATAGCGCTGAAGCTTTCTTT. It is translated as CASSQGQYSAEAFF.

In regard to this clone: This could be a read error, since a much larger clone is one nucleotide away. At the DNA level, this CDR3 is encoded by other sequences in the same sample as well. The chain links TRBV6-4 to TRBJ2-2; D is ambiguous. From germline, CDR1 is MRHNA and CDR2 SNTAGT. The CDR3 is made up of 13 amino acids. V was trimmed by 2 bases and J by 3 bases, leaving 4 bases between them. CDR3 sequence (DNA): TGTGCCAGCAGTGACGGGGACACCGGGGAGCTGTTTTTT. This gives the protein CASSDGDTGELFF.

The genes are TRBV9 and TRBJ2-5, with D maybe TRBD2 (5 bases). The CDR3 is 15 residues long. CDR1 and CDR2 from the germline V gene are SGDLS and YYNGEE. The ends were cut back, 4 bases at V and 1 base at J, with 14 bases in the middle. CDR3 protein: CASSPLSRGQETQYF. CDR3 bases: TGTGCCAGCAGCCCCCTCTCCCGGGGCCAAGAGACCCAGTACTTC.

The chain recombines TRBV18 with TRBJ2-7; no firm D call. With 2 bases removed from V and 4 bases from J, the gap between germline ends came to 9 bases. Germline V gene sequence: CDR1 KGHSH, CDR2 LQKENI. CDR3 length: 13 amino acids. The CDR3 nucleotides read TGTGCCAGCTCACCATGGGGTTCTTACGAGCAGTACTTC. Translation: CASSPWGSYEQYF.

In nucleotides, the CDR3 is TGTGCCAGCAGCCGACCAGGGGGGTCTGAAGCTTTCTTT. It yields the protein CASSRPGGSEAFF. This rearrangement joins TRBV6-2 or TRBV6-3 to TRBJ1-1; 7 nucleotides agree with TRBD1. CDR3 length equals 13 residues. CDR1 and CDR2 (germline): MNHEY, SVGEGT. Germline trimming cut 6 bases from V and 6 bases from J; bases unmatched to any gene: 7.

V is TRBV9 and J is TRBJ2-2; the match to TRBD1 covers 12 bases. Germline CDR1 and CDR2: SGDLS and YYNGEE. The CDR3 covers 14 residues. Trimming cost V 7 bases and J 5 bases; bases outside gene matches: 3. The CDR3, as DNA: TGTGCCAGCGGGACAGGGGGCCTAACCGGGGAGCTGTTTTTT. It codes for CASGTGGLTGELFF. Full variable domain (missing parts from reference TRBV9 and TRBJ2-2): DSGVTQTPKHLITATGQRVTLRCSPRSGDLSVYWYQQSLDQGLQFLIQYYNGEERAKGNILERFSAQQFPDLHSELNLSSLELGDSALYFCASGTGGLTGELFFGEGSRLTVL.

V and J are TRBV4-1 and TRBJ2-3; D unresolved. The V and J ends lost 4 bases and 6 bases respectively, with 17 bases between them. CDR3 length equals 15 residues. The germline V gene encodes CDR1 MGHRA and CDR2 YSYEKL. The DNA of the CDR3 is TGCGCCAGCAGCCCAGGTAGGGCTAGTGGGGATACGCAGTATTTT. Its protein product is CASSPGRASGDTQYF.